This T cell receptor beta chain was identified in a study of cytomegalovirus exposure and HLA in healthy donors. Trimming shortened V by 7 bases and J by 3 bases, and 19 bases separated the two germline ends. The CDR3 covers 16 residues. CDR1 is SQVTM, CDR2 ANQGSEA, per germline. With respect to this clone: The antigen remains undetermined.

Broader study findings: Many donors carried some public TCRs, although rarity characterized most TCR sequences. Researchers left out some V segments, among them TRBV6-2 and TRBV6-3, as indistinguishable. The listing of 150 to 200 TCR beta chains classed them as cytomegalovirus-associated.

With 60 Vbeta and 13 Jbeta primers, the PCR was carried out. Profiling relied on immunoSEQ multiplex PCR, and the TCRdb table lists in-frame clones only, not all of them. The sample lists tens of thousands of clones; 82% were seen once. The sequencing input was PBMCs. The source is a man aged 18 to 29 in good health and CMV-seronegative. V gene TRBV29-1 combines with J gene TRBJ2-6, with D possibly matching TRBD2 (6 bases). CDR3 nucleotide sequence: TGCAGCGCTCTTCCTGGCGGGGTGAGTGGGGCCAACGTCCTGACTTTC. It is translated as CSALPGGVSGANVLTF.